Listed below are T cell receptor beta chains from one sample, sequenced in a study of regulatory T cells. The table came from immunoSEQ multiplex PCR; TCRdb's copy has only in-frame clones and leaves some out. The table records roughly 15,000 clones, roughly 90% of them present only once. Sequences were obtained from CD8+ T cells sorted from blood. These receptors were collected from a person aged 18 to 35 with CD3G deficiency. Both conserved end residues are trimmed from each CDR3. D genes are given only for firm matches.

V	D	J	CDR3
TRBV4-3	TRBD1	TRBJ2-5	ASSRTGQGARETQY
TRBV4-1	NA	TRBJ1-1	ASSPGGQNTEAF
TRBV7-8	TRBD1	TRBJ2-7	ASRSGGYEQY
TRBV7-6	TRBD2	TRBJ2-3	ASSLAGGVGDTQY
TRBV7-9	NA	TRBJ2-2	ASSFTPGMGGELF
TRBV20-1	NA	TRBJ1-1	SARAVGPTF
TRBV10-2	NA	TRBJ1-4	ASSTATNEKLF
TRBV9	NA	TRBJ2-3	ASSATGTSTDTQY
TRBV13	TRBD2	TRBJ2-5	ASSTMTSGGQETQY
TRBV10-3	TRBD1	TRBJ2-3	AISPDRVADTQY
TRBV13	TRBD2	TRBJ2-1	ASSTAGTISNEQF
TRBV9	TRBD2	TRBJ2-3	ASSGRSGEGNTQY
TRBV6-1	NA	TRBJ1-6	ASSEGTGSSYNSPLH
TRBV6-1	TRBD1	TRBJ1-6	ASKGQGGSPLH
TRBV7-9	TRBD1	TRBJ2-7	ASPGQGAYEQY
TRBV11-2	NA	TRBJ2-7	ASSLDHRGNEQY
TRBV19	NA	TRBJ2-7	ASSRGGLEQY
TRBV4-1	NA	TRBJ2-5	ASSPTSQETQY
TRBV6-5	NA	TRBJ1-1	ASSYSQGMAEAF
TRBV5-6	TRBD2	TRBJ2-7	ASSLGRAGVEQY
TRBV7-9	NA	TRBJ2-6	ASSSTRGASGANVLT
TRBV5-1	NA	TRBJ2-7	ASSLAGHAYEQY
TRBV2	TRBD1	NA	ASRDRGYEQY
TRBV4-1	TRBD1	TRBJ1-2	ASSQGSGDRV
TRBV7-6	NA	TRBJ2-7	ASSFGPDGGYEQY
TRBV6-1	NA	TRBJ1-2	ASGGRQVDGYT
TRBV5-4	NA	TRBJ1-1	ASSLTVMNTEAF
TRBV29-1	NA	TRBJ2-7	SVLGAFGDEGEQY
TRBV5-6	NA	TRBJ2-3	ASSRDGGLVGVDTQY
TRBV7-2	NA	TRBJ2-5	ASSLGTGMETQY
TRBV27	NA	TRBJ2-1	ASSLAPAYNEQF
TRBV29-1	NA	TRBJ1-1	SVEDGSVQTNTEAF
TRBV28	TRBD2	TRBJ2-7	ASSLRGLAGGHEQY
TRBV28	NA	TRBJ1-2	ASSLTGYGYT
TRBV7-9	TRBD1	TRBJ2-1	ASSLEPPRQGNYNEQF
TRBV9	TRBD1	TRBJ1-1	ASSVADRAAEAF
TRBV28	NA	TRBJ2-3	ASSERGGLHTDTQY
TRBV7-6	TRBD1	TRBJ2-7	ASSLEVRQGWDEQY
TRBV5-6	TRBD2	TRBJ2-7	ASSPGGREQY
TRBV9	TRBD2	TRBJ2-1	ASSPGGTSGNEQF
TRBV27	NA	TRBJ1-2	ASSPTGPGGYT
TRBV2	NA	TRBJ2-3	ASRDTSTDTQY
TRBV2	NA	TRBJ2-7	ASSEGRRDEQY
TRBV7-4	NA	TRBJ1-2	ASSPYPLGAGSDYGYT
TRBV7-9	NA	TRBJ2-2	ASSSARGIGELF
TRBV6-5	NA	TRBJ2-2	ASSYSGGELF
TRBV5-1	NA	TRBJ2-7	ASSLVPGYEQY
TRBV9	TRBD2	TRBJ2-1	ASSKGVTSADEQF
TRBV5-1	NA	TRBJ1-1	ASSLVDGEAF
TRBV4-1	NA	TRBJ1-1	ASSRPVPHKAINPEAF
TRBV5-1	NA	TRBJ2-7	ASSRGDFGSEQY
TRBV2	TRBD2	TRBJ2-3	ASSEAAGGTDTQY
TRBV5-6	NA	TRBJ1-1	ASSLGGVLEAF